The clone carrying this TCR beta chain was found many times. Its antigen is still unknown. Arm-PCR with iRepertoire HTBI primers amplified the CDR3 regions for these TCR beta libraries. TCRdb reprocessed the multiplex PCR reads via MiXCR and lists one record per CDR3 protein. The sample comprises just over 600,000 distinct CDR3 sequences, around 15% of which are singletons, and about 18% rests with the top ten. The entry originates in a study of regulatory T cells in long-lasting Graves disease. As to time point: newly diagnosed GD, antithyroid drugs for less than 3 months. With RNA extracted from PBMCs as input, the TCR library was made. Patients were enrolled at an endocrinology department in Xi'an, China. General study findings and limits: New patients shared fewer public clonotypes (over 900) than persistent patients did (about 2,700).

The data were also submitted as part of a second study, on T cells in Graves' hyperthyroidism and ophthalmopathy.

Source: peripheral blood mononuclear cells (PBMCs), taken at new diagnosis, from a patient treated with antithyroid drugs. The TCR was taken from a woman aged 25 to 39 with Graves disease.

CDR3 sequence: CSVSATGTGELFF. Written as DNA, the CDR3 is TGCAGCGTCTCTGCGACCGGGACCGGGGAGCTGTTTTTT. The chain is built from TRBV29-1 and TRBJ2-2; unclear D gene. The CDR3 sequence is 13 residues long. Trimming removed 6 bases from V and 5 bases from J, with 13 bases in between. The germline CDR1 and CDR2 sequences are SQVTM and ANQGSEA.